One sample yielded the 13 T cell receptor beta chains listed below, sequenced in a study of OX40 agonist ivuxolimab in advanced cancers. Method: immunoSEQ multiplex PCR; TCRdb's copy keeps in-frame clones and lacks some. Of about 52,000 clones detected, approximately 83% appear once; the ten largest clones hold around an eighth. The sequencing used CD4+ or CD8+ T cells sorted from blood, collected in a trial of the OX40 agonist ivuxolimab. The source of these receptors is an adult with an advanced solid tumor such as melanoma, head and neck, liver or kidney cancer.

J is TRBJ1-4 and V is TRBV7-8; D is undetermined. The CDR3 covers 13 residues. Germline V gene data show CDR1 as SGHVS and CDR2 as FQNEAQ. Trimming shortened V by 5 bases and J by 8 bases, and 12 bases separated the two germline ends. Written as DNA, the CDR3 is TGTGCCAGCAGCCGGACCGGAGGGGAAAAACTGTTTTTT. Encoded protein: CASSRTGGEKLFF.

Only a few counts were recorded for this clone. The chain recombines TRBV19 with TRBJ1-1; unclear D gene. Looked up from germline, CDR1 is LNHDA and CDR2 is SQIVND (reference sequence). The V end was cut by 7 bases, the J end by 7 bases, with 16 bases between. CDR3 length: 13 residues. CDR3 sequence: CASIPNSGFEAFF. The CDR3 DNA sequence: TGTGCCAGTATTCCCAACTCCGGGTTTGAAGCTTTCTTT.

J is TRBJ2-1 and V is TRBV5-4, with a weak D call TRBD1 (5 bases). This CDR3 region has 15 residues. With 4 bases removed from V and 3 bases from J, the gap between germline ends came to 14 bases. Germline values: CDR1 SGHNT, CDR2 YYREEE (reference sequence). The CDR3 sequence is CASSPDRTNYNEQFF. The CDR3 nucleotides read TGTGCCAGCAGCCCGGACCGGACAAACTACAATGAGCAGTTCTTC.

The chain employs TRBV30 and TRBJ1-4; TRBD1 matches at 10 bases. The CDR3 extends over 14 amino acids. The germline gives CDR1 GTSNPN, CDR2 SVGIG (reference sequence). Unmatched junction bases numbered 6, after V lost 4 bases and J lost 7 bases. Here the CDR3 reads CAWNPTGGVEKLFF. Written as DNA, the CDR3 is TGTGCCTGGAATCCGACAGGGGGCGTTGAAAAACTGTTTTTT.

The CDR3 here is CASSVTSAFEQYV. In nucleotides, the CDR3 is TGTGCCAGCAGCGTAACAAGCGCGTTCGAGCAGTACGTC. The chain has TRBV6-1 and TRBJ2-7; D is uncertain. V was pared by 6 bases and J by 6 bases, with 15 bases between. Germline V gives CDR1 MNHNS, CDR2 SASEGT. The CDR3 is 13 amino acids.

This clone was picked up a small number of times. V gene TRBV5-1 combines with J gene TRBJ1-2; no clear D. CDR1 is SGHRS and CDR2 is YFSETQ in the germline V gene. V gave up 0 bases and J gave up 7 bases, with 13 bases separating them. The length of the CDR3 is 14 residues. This chain's CDR3 is CASSLVAGSGGYTF. DNA of the CDR3: TGCGCCAGCAGCTTGGTGGCGGGGTCGGGTGGCTACACCTTC.

This rearrangement joins TRBV7-2 to TRBJ2-7; possibly TRBD2 for D (5 bases). Germline V CDR1 and CDR2: SGHTA, FQGNSA. V dropped 0 bases and J dropped 4 bases, with 10 bases sitting between them. The CDR3 runs to 14 residues. The CDR3 bases are TGTGCCAGCAGCTTAGCCAGCGGCAGTTACGAGCAGTACTTC. It is translated as CASSLASGSYEQYF. The full variable domain, with the rest looked up from reference TRBV7-2 and TRBJ2-7, is GAGVSQSPSNKVTEKGKDVELRCDPISGHTALYWYRQSLGQGLEFLIYFQGNSAPDKSGLPSDRFSAERTGGSVSTLTIQRTQQEDSAVYLCASSLASGSYEQYFGPGTRLTVT.

The chain has TRBV6-5 and TRBJ1-1; 10 bases are a match to TRBD1. The length of the CDR3 is 16 residues. Per the germline V gene, CDR1 is MNHEY and CDR2 is SVGAGI. The ends lost 3 bases at V and 5 bases at J; junction bases unmatched: 9. This CDR3 is CASSYSRQGAGTEAFF. As DNA, the CDR3 is TGTGCCAGCAGTTATTCACGACAGGGGGCTGGGACTGAAGCTTTCTTT.

This clone was observed many times. The chain is built from TRBV19 and TRBJ2-7; weak D call: TRBD2 (6 bases). V was clipped by 2 bases and J by 2 bases, with 13 bases between them. Germline loops: CDR1 LNHDA, CDR2 SQIVND (reference sequence). The CDR3 spans 15 residues. The CDR3 DNA is TGTGCCAGTAGTATACGGTTTGGAGGGCCCTACGAGCAGTACGTC. Encoded protein: CASSIRFGGPYEQYV.

The chain links TRBV27 to TRBJ2-3, with TRBD1 identical over 7 bases. CDR1 is MNHEY, CDR2 SMNVEV, per germline (reference sequence). The CDR3 runs to 15 residues. After removal of 8 bases from V and 1 base from J, the junction contained 9 bases not matched to a gene. CDR3 region: CASGQPGTGTDTQYF. The CDR3 DNA reads as TGTGCCAGCGGGCAACCCGGGACAGGCACAGATACGCAGTATTTT.

This chain uses TRBV5-1 with TRBJ1-1; no clear D. V was cut by 0 bases and J by 1 base, with 7 bases left in between. Germline V gene lookup returns CDR1 SGHRS and CDR2 YFSETQ. CDR3 length: 14 residues. The DNA of the CDR3 is TGCGCCAGCAGCTTGGCCAGAGGGAACACTGAAGCTTTCTTT. Its protein product is CASSLARGNTEAFF.

The chain joins TRBV4-2 to TRBJ1-5, with no clear D. CDR3 length equals 15 residues. CDR1 and CDR2 from the germline V gene are LGHNA and YNFKEQ. V lost 1 base, J lost 4 bases, and 11 bases lay in between. The CDR3 DNA reads TGTGCCAGCAGCCAAGTTACGGGAACTAATCAGCCCCAGCATTTT. This gives the protein CASSQVTGTNQPQHF.

A note on this clone: Other nucleotide sequences from this sample produce the same CDR3. The CDR3 bases are TGTGCCAGCAGTTTAGCGGGGAGCTCCTACGAGCAGTACTTC. It translates to CASSLAGSSYEQYF. V gene TRBV28 combines with J gene TRBJ2-7; D possibly corresponds to TRBD2 (6 bases). Germline CDR1 is MDHEN and CDR2 is SYDVKM. Trimming took 2 bases from V and 0 from J, leaving 8 bases between them. The CDR3 runs 14 residues. Filled out from reference TRBV28 and TRBJ2-7, the complete variable domain reads DVKVTQSSRYLVKRTGEKVFLECVQDMDHENMFWYRQDPGLGLRLIYFSYDVKMKEKGDIPEGYSVSREKKERFSLILESASTNQTSMYLCASSLAGSSYEQYFGPGTRLTVT.